A few counts support the clone carrying this T cell receptor (beta chain). Germline trimming cut 0 bases from V and 7 bases from J; bases unmatched to any gene: 9. The germline V gene encodes CDR1 SGHRS and CDR2 YFSETQ. This CDR3 has 15 amino acids. TCRdb independently ran MiXCR on the 5' RACE reads; one entry per CDR3 protein. Among 13,000 or so distinct CDR3 sequences, around a quarter were seen once, and the ten largest hold approximately 3%. The sequence was obtained from a female donor with breast cancer. The chain couples TRBV5-1 to TRBJ1-1, with 7 bases lining up with TRBD1. The sample consisted of naive CD4+ T cells sorted from blood. Indicated subset: naive CD4+ T cells, CD4+CD45RA+CD25-. This chain's CDR3 is CASSLGGQRSREAFF. Here the CDR3 DNA reads TGCGCCAGCAGCTTGGGGGGACAGCGGTCACGTGAAGCTTTCTTT.